One and the same sample provided the 20 T cell receptor beta chains below, sequenced in a study of blood T cell repertoires in COVID-19. This table comes from immunoSEQ multiplex PCR, and its TCRdb copy is limited to in-frame clones, with some not included. This table holds 200,000 or so clones, 84% found once. The specimen sequenced was peripheral blood. Receptors originate from an elderly woman with COVID-19, enrolled during active disease.

The genes are TRBV3-1 (or the pseudogene TRBV3-2) and TRBJ2-5; D is unclear. Germline CDR1 and CDR2: LGHDT and YNNKEL (reference sequence). The CDR3 has 14 amino acids. The germline V and J ends were trimmed by 6 bases and 5 bases, with 16 bases remaining between them. CDR3 nucleotides: TGTGCCAGCAGAACCTTCCTCACCGCGGAGACCCAGTACTTC. Translation gives CASRTFLTAETQYF.

This clone has only a few counts. The rearrangement links TRBV4-2 to TRBJ2-1, with 8 bases that match TRBD2. J lost 0 bases, V lost 0 bases, and 7 bases had no gene match. There are 18 residues in the CDR3. Per the germline V gene, CDR1 is LGHNA and CDR2 is YNFKEQ. The CDR3 DNA reads as TGTGCCAGCAGCCAAGATTGGAGCGGGGGAAGCTCCTACAATGAGCAGTTCTTC. Translated: CASSQDWSGGSSYNEQFF.

V and J are TRBV28 and TRBJ2-3; 11 bases match TRBD2. Per the germline V gene, CDR1 is MDHEN and CDR2 is SYDVKM. The CDR3 contains 17 residues. Losses at the gene ends were 4 bases for V and 6 bases for J; bases not matched to a gene: 12. The CDR3 sequence: CASSSQLAGDLGDTQYF. The CDR3 DNA reads TGTGCCAGCAGTTCCCAACTAGCGGGGGACCTAGGCGATACGCAGTATTTT.

The chain employs TRBV5-6 and TRBJ1-1, with TRBD1 matching 8 bases. CDR3 size: 15 residues. The J segment lost 4 bases and the V segment lost 3 bases, leaving 8 bases of the junction unmatched. CDR1 is SGHDT and CDR2 is YYEEEE in the germline V gene. The CDR3 spells CASSSRTGWATEAFF. DNA of the CDR3: TGTGCCAGCAGCTCCCGGACAGGGTGGGCCACTGAAGCTTTCTTT.

This chain joins TRBV9 and TRBJ1-2, with a possible D match to TRBD1 (6 bases). Trimming took 2 bases from V and 7 from J, leaving 15 bases between them. This CDR3 contains 14 residues. Looked up from germline, CDR1 is SGDLS and CDR2 is YYNGEE. CDR3 protein: CASSVSVGAGGYTF. CDR3 DNA sequence: TGTGCCAGCAGCGTGTCTGTGGGGGCTGGTGGCTACACCTTC.

V gene TRBV5-1 combines with J gene TRBJ1-2; maybe TRBD1 (6 bases). The CDR3 totals 14 residues. CDR1 is SGHRS and CDR2 is YFSETQ in the germline V gene. Trimming removed 0 bases at V and 7 bases at J, with 13 bases between. CDR3 loop: CASSLGGRDIGYTF. The DNA of the CDR3 is TGCGCCAGCAGCTTGGGGGGCAGGGACATTGGCTACACCTTC.

The CDR3, as DNA: TGTGCCACCCCAGGGACTAGCACAGATACGCAGTATTTT. Its protein product is CATPGTSTDTQYF. The rearrangement uses TRBV6-5 and TRBJ2-3; D is possibly TRBD2 (6 bases). The length of the CDR3 is 13 residues. V was clipped by 10 bases and J by 0 bases, with 11 bases between them. The V gene's germline CDR1 is MNHEY and CDR2 SVGAGI.

The chain carries TRBV7-9 and TRBJ2-2; 7 bases are a match to TRBD2. This CDR3 comprises 14 residues. V lost 8 bases and J lost 4; bases outside the gene matches: 7. Germline-derived CDR1 and CDR2 are SEHNR and FQNEAQ (reference sequence). CDR3: CASQGLFPTGELFF. The CDR3, as DNA: TGTGCCAGCCAGGGACTATTCCCCACCGGGGAGCTGTTTTTT. The whole variable domain, remainder taken from reference TRBV7-9 and TRBJ2-2, is DTGVSQNPRHKITKRGQNVTFRCDPISEHNRLYWYRQTLGQGPEFLTYFQNEAQLEKSRLLSDRFSAERPKGSFSTLEIQRTEQGDSAMYLCASQGLFPTGELFFGEGSRLTVL.

The chain carries TRBV10-3 and TRBJ1-3; D perhaps matches TRBD1 (5 bases). This CDR3 region has 12 residues. In germline, CDR1 is ENHRY, CDR2 SYGVKD. The V gene lost 10 bases and the J gene lost 7 bases, with 14 bases spanning the gap. The DNA for the CDR3 is TGTGCCAGTCAGGGCGGCGTGAACACCATATATTTT. It yields the protein CASQGGVNTIYF.

The chain recombines TRBV9 with TRBJ1-3; D perhaps matches TRBD1 (5 bases). From germline, CDR1 is SGDLS and CDR2 YYNGEE. The CDR3 length is 15 residues. The V end was cut by 0 bases, the J end by 0 bases, with 7 bases between. As DNA, the CDR3 is TGTGCCAGCAGCGTAGGGCAGGGCTCTGGAAACACCATATATTTT. This gives the protein CASSVGQGSGNTIYF.

The chain carries TRBV3-1 (or the pseudogene TRBV3-2) and TRBJ2-7; 10 positions match TRBD2. The junction had 10 bases not matched to a gene; V was cut back by 5 bases and J by 6 bases. The CDR3 is 15 residues long. Per the germline V gene, CDR1 is LGHDT and CDR2 is YNNKEL (reference sequence). The CDR3 DNA follows: TGTGCCAGCAGCAGAAATAGCGGGGGGTCCCTCGAGCAGTACTTC. It yields the protein CASSRNSGGSLEQYF.

CDR3 region: CASSPLIGSQETQYF. CDR3 coding DNA: TGTGCCAGCTCACCATTGATAGGGAGCCAAGAGACCCAGTACTTC. J is TRBJ2-5 and V is TRBV18, with D possibly being TRBD2 (5 bases). Between the trimmed V and J ends, which lost 2 bases and 1 base, there was a span of 11 bases. Germline V gene sequence: CDR1 KGHSH, CDR2 LQKENI. CDR3 length: 15 residues.

This rearrangement joins TRBV5-1 to TRBJ2-1, with a tentative D call TRBD2 (6 bases). Trimming pared 0 bases from V and 7 bases from J, leaving 17 bases between. CDR3 length equals 16 residues. Looked up from germline, CDR1 is SGHRS and CDR2 is YFSETQ. The chain's CDR3 is CASSLGGLTSWNEQFF. Written as DNA, the CDR3 is TGCGCCAGCAGCTTGGGGGGACTCACCTCTTGGAATGAGCAGTTCTTC.

The rearrangement links TRBV28 to TRBJ2-2; no clear D gene. There are 11 residues in the CDR3. The V end was cut by 3 bases, the J end by 8 bases, with 4 bases between. Germline V gene lookup returns CDR1 MDHEN and CDR2 SYDVKM. This CDR3 is CASSLAGELFF. CDR3 DNA: TGTGCCAGCAGTTTGGCTGGGGAGCTGTTTTTT.

The DNA for the CDR3 is TGTGCCAGCAGCCCGGAGGGCTACACCTTC. The encoded protein is CASSPEGYTF. The V and J genes are TRBV7-9 and TRBJ1-2; no reliable D call. Trimming removed 5 bases from V and 8 bases from J, with 6 bases in between. The CDR3 is 10 residues long. Per the germline V gene, CDR1 is SEHNR and CDR2 is FQNEAQ (reference sequence).

The chain carries TRBV6-5 and TRBJ2-7, with 8 bases that match TRBD2. CDR1 MNHEY and CDR2 SVGAGI come from the germline V gene. The junction had 7 bases not matched to a gene; V was cut back by 0 bases and J by 3 bases. CDR3 length: 16 amino acids. As DNA, the CDR3 is TGTGCCAGCAGTTACTCGATTGGACGGGAGGGCTACGAGCAGTACTTC. Amino acids: CASSYSIGREGYEQYF.

This chain uses TRBV12-3 or TRBV12-4 with TRBJ2-7; D is undetermined. The CDR3 spans 12 residues. V was trimmed by 3 bases and J by 5 bases, leaving 8 bases between them. The CDR3 reads CASSFQANEQYF. The CDR3 nucleotides read TGTGCCAGCAGTTTCCAGGCTAACGAGCAGTACTTC.

This clone was seen a single time. The V and J genes are TRBV24-1 and TRBJ2-3; D is perhaps TRBD2 (5 bases). This CDR3 is 14 amino acids long. CDR1 is KGHDR and CDR2 is SFDVKD in the germline V gene. V gave up 5 bases and J gave up 2 bases, with 10 bases separating them. In DNA, the CDR3 is TGTGCCACCAGTGGGGAGATGAACACAGATACGCAGTATTTT. Its protein product is CATSGEMNTDTQYF.

CDR3 sequence reads: CASSTNSEAEQYV. CDR3 DNA: TGTGCCAGTAGCACGAACTCCGAGGCCGAGCAGTACGTC. The gene calls are TRBV19 and TRBJ2-7; D gene uncertain. V was clipped by 6 bases and J by 6 bases, with 15 bases between them. CDR3 length equals 13 residues. Germline V gene lookup returns CDR1 LNHDA and CDR2 SQIVND (reference sequence).

V gene TRBV18 combines with J gene TRBJ2-1; D possibly corresponds to TRBD1 (5 bases). V was trimmed by 2 bases and J by 0 bases, leaving 14 bases between them. This CDR3 spans 17 amino acids. Germline-derived CDR1 and CDR2 are KGHSH and LQKENI. CDR3 in DNA: TGTGCCAGCTCACCAAGGAATGGGGCAGACTCCTACAATGAGCAGTTCTTC. This sequence encodes CASSPRNGADSYNEQFF.